This TCR beta chain was profiled in a study of blood T cell repertoires in COVID-19. At the level of the study: COVID-19 samples from acute and convalescent phases originated in the United States, Italy and Spain. Nucleic acid was either cDNA or gDNA, and it came from T cells, B-cell-depleted T cells, or PBMCs.

The method was immunoSEQ multiplex PCR; TCRdb's version includes in-frame clones alone and lacks a portion of them. The data show some 370,000 clones, roughly 90% seen once. The TCR was taken from a man between 35 and 55 years old with acute or convalescent COVID-19. Source material: peripheral blood.

The CDR3 DNA reads TGTGCCAGCTCACCACCGATGGCTGGCAGGGGTGAGCAGTTCTTC. Residues: CASSPPMAGRGEQFF. The rearrangement joins TRBV18 to TRBJ2-1, with a weak D call TRBD1 (6 bases). Germline CDR1 reads KGHSH; CDR2 reads LQKENI. The length of the CDR3 is 15 residues. The V and J ends lost 0 bases and 9 bases respectively, with 15 bases between them.